A single sample is the source of the 29 T cell receptor beta chains below, sequenced in a study of T cell repertoires in cytomegalovirus infection. TCRdb called the reads again in MiXCR, with one record for every CDR3 protein. The profile covers approximately 500,000 distinct CDR3 sequences, with 33% appearing a single time and about a sixth taken by the ten largest. For these TCRs, the target antigens are not known. This sample comprised cultured PBMCs, obtained from culture after CMV antigen stimulation. Receptors originate from a human donor in good health (CMV status not recorded). Some clones in this sample may be carry-over from other donors' samples.

The chain links TRBV7-2 to TRBJ2-7; 13 nucleotides match TRBD2. V lost 2 bases and J lost 6; bases outside the gene matches: 1. In germline, CDR1 is SGHTA, CDR2 FQGNSA. The CDR3 contains 14 residues. The chain's CDR3 is CASSLRLAGGEQYF. The CDR3 nucleotides read TGTGCCAGCAGCTTAAGACTAGCGGGAGGCGAGCAGTACTTC.

This chain connects TRBV7-8 to TRBJ2-7, with D possibly matching TRBD2 (5 bases). The CDR3 consists of 12 residues. Looked up from germline, CDR1 is SGHVS and CDR2 is FQNEAQ. V was shortened by 5 bases and J by 3 bases, with 8 bases between the two germline ends. This CDR3 reads CASSPDYYEQYV. DNA of the CDR3: TGTGCCAGCAGCCCTGACTACTACGAGCAGTACGTC.

The chain couples TRBV7-2 to TRBJ2-3; no reliable D call. The germline V gene encodes CDR1 SGHTA and CDR2 FQGNSA. The CDR3 totals 15 residues. Trimming took 3 bases from V and 3 from J, leaving 13 bases between them. In DNA form, the CDR3 reads TGTGCCAGCAGCTTTGGTAGCCCAGCAACAGATACGCAGTATTTT. Translating gives CASSFGSPATDTQYF. Filled out from reference TRBV7-2 and TRBJ2-3, the complete variable domain reads GAGVSQSPSNKVTEKGKDVELRCDPISGHTALYWYRQSLGQGLEFLIYFQGNSAPDKSGLPSDRFSAERTGGSVSTLTIQRTQQEDSAVYLCASSFGSPATDTQYFGPGTRLTVL.

This clonotype was seen a handful of times. The chain has TRBV4-2 and TRBJ1-4; D is undetermined. This CDR3 spans 14 amino acids. The ends were cut back, 0 bases at V and 4 bases at J, with 6 bases in the middle. Germline V gene data show CDR1 as LGHNA and CDR2 as YNFKEQ. The CDR3 reads CASSQDGGNEKLFF. The CDR3 DNA sequence: TGTGCCAGCAGCCAAGATGGCGGTAATGAAAAACTGTTTTTT.

This clonotype was detected ten times or more. V usage is TRBV7-2 and J usage is TRBJ1-5; TRBD1 is a possible D gene (6 bases). Trimming took off 1 base at V and 7 bases at J, with 14 bases between the two ends. This CDR3 contains 15 residues. Germline CDR1 and CDR2: SGHTA and FQGNSA. In nucleotides, the CDR3 is TGTGCCAGCAGCTTAGAGGCCAGGGGCGGGCAGCCCCAGCATTTT. It is translated as CASSLEARGGQPQHF. The variable domain in full, completed from reference TRBV7-2 and TRBJ1-5, reads GAGVSQSPSNKVTEKGKDVELRCDPISGHTALYWYRQSLGQGLEFLIYFQGNSAPDKSGLPSDRFSAERTGGSVSTLTIQRTQQEDSAVYLCASSLEARGGQPQHFGDGTRLSIL.

The chain combines TRBV6-6 with TRBJ2-1; 7 nucleotides line up with TRBD1. Germline CDR1 and CDR2: MNHNY and SVGAGI (reference sequence). The CDR3 length is 16 residues. V dropped 5 bases and J dropped 0; count of bases not matched to a gene: 7. CDR3 amino acids: CASSDRVTSSYNEQFF. The CDR3 DNA follows: TGTGCCAGCAGTGACAGGGTCACCAGCTCCTACAATGAGCAGTTCTTC.

This clonotype was recorded at least ten times. The chain links TRBV7-2 to TRBJ2-3; 14 nucleotides match TRBD2. The CDR3 has 18 residues. Germline CDR1 reads SGHTA; CDR2 reads FQGNSA. The junction had 8 bases not matched to a gene; V was cut back by 5 bases and J by 1 base. The CDR3 loop is CASSLRLAGGMGTDTQYF. CDR3 sequence (DNA): TGTGCCAGCAGCCTCCGACTAGCGGGAGGGATGGGCACAGATACGCAGTATTTT.

The table lists this clonotype with a count of one. The chain combines TRBV19 with TRBJ1-1; D ambiguous. This CDR3 has 15 amino acids. V lost 4 bases to trimming and J lost 4 bases, with 16 bases between them. Germline V lookup: CDR1 LNHDA, CDR2 SQIVND (reference sequence). The DNA of the CDR3 is TGTGCCAGTAGTACCCCCCGTAGATCCGCCACTGAAGCTTTCTTT. As protein: CASSTPRRSATEAFF.

The rearrangement joins TRBV7-8 to TRBJ1-2, with 7 bases lining up with TRBD1. V gave up 1 base and J gave up 3 bases; unmatched junction bases: 5. There are 15 residues in the CDR3. The V gene's germline CDR1 is SGHVS and CDR2 FQNEAQ. CDR3 protein: CASSLGGTAYYGYTF. DNA for the CDR3: TGTGCCAGCAGCTTAGGCGGGACAGCCTACTATGGCTACACCTTC.

The chain links TRBV20-1 to TRBJ1-1; tentatively, D is TRBD1 (5 bases). CDR1 and CDR2 from the germline V gene are DFQATT and SNEGSKA (reference sequence). The CDR3 totals 14 residues. The V and J ends lost 6 bases and 4 bases respectively, with 18 bases between them. The CDR3 sequence is CSAHDPRVGTEAFF. In nucleotides, the CDR3 is TGCAGTGCACACGACCCCAGGGTCGGCACTGAAGCTTTCTTT.

This clonotype has just a few counts. The chain combines TRBV4-1 with TRBJ2-3; 8 bases are shared with TRBD1. V shed 0 bases, J shed 2 bases, and the junction held 10 bases outside the gene matches. Germline V lookup: CDR1 MGHRA, CDR2 YSYEKL. The CDR3 has 18 residues. CDR3 DNA: TGCGCCAGCAGCCAAGATACCACGACAGGGGCTACCACAGATACGCAGTATTTT. This sequence encodes CASSQDTTTGATTDTQYF.

This clonotype was detected many times. The chain employs TRBV7-2 and TRBJ2-5; tentatively, D is TRBD1 (5 bases). Per germline, CDR1 SGHTA and CDR2 FQGNSA. V was cut by 1 base and J by 4 bases, with 13 bases left in between. CDR3 length equals 15 residues. CDR3 sequence reads: CASSLVSTGSETQYF. As DNA, the CDR3 is TGTGCCAGCAGCTTAGTCTCCACAGGATCAGAGACCCAGTACTTC.

There are a few counts of this clonotype. J is TRBJ1-5 and V is TRBV4-2; D is unresolved. Germline V CDR1 and CDR2: LGHNA, YNFKEQ. The CDR3 loop spans 14 amino acids. The germline V and J ends were trimmed by 0 bases and 7 bases, with 10 bases remaining between them. CDR3 residues: CASSQDSGLQPQHF. The CDR3 DNA reads as TGTGCCAGCAGCCAAGATAGTGGGTTACAGCCCCAGCATTTT.

In this sample, this clonotype turned up a few times. This chain's CDR3 is CASSYSLNTEAFF. The CDR3 coding sequence is TGTGCCAGCAGTTACTCGTTGAACACTGAAGCTTTCTTT. The chain uses TRBV6-5 and TRBJ1-1; D is ambiguous. The CDR3 is made up of 13 amino acids. V lost 0 bases and J 0 bases, leaving 2 bases between the germline ends. The germline V gene has CDR1 MNHEY and CDR2 SVGAGI.

The rearrangement links TRBV7-6 to TRBJ1-5; no reliable D call. V was pared by 1 base and J by 11 bases, with 18 bases between. Looked up from germline, CDR1 is SGHVS and CDR2 is FNYEAQ. The CDR3 has 15 residues. The CDR3 DNA reads TGTGCCAGCAGCTTAGAAGGGCACAGTTATGGTGCCCAGCATTTT. Residues: CASSLEGHSYGAQHF.

This clonotype was counted between two and nine times. This rearrangement joins TRBV7-9 to TRBJ1-4; possible D gene TRBD1, 5 bases. Germline lookup yields CDR1 SEHNR and CDR2 FQNEAQ (reference sequence). This CDR3 is 15 amino acids long. The V end was cut by 5 bases, the J end by 3 bases, with 13 bases between. CDR3 residues: CASSALGVANEKLFF. The CDR3 DNA reads TGTGCCAGCAGCGCCCTGGGGGTAGCTAATGAAAAACTGTTTTTT.

This chain joins TRBV7-2 and TRBJ2-6; D gene uncertain. The germline CDR1 and CDR2 sequences are SGHTA and FQGNSA. There are 14 residues in the CDR3. Trimming shortened V by 7 bases and J by 0 bases, and 7 bases separated the two germline ends. CDR3: CASTARSGANVLTF. The CDR3 DNA reads as TGTGCCAGCACAGCGCGCTCTGGGGCCAACGTCCTGACTTTC.

The rearrangement links TRBV28 to TRBJ2-1; D not resolved. Germline assignment: CDR1 MDHEN and CDR2 SYDVKM. V was cut by 7 bases and J by 6 bases, with 16 bases left in between. This CDR3 contains 14 residues. CDR3 protein: CASTLAGPANEQFF. DNA of the CDR3: TGTGCCAGCACCCTGGCTGGACCGGCCAATGAGCAGTTCTTC.

This clonotype was seen at least ten times. This CDR3 is CASSRTGISNQPQHF. The CDR3 bases are TGTGCCAGCAGCCGGACAGGGATTAGCAATCAGCCCCAGCATTTT. This chain links TRBV7-2 with TRBJ1-5, with 8 bases lining up with TRBD1. The V gene's germline CDR1 is SGHTA and CDR2 FQGNSA. The trim removed 5 bases at V and 0 bases at J, leaving 3 bases unmatched. The CDR3 spans 15 residues. Full variable domain (missing parts from reference TRBV7-2 and TRBJ1-5): GAGVSQSPSNKVTEKGKDVELRCDPISGHTALYWYRQSLGQGLEFLIYFQGNSAPDKSGLPSDRFSAERTGGSVSTLTIQRTQQEDSAVYLCASSRTGISNQPQHFGDGTRLSIL.

V gene TRBV12-3 or TRBV12-4 combines with J gene TRBJ1-5; TRBD1 aligns across 10 bases. The CDR3 loop spans 16 amino acids. The V and J ends lost 6 bases and 0 bases, in that order; junction bases with no gene match: 5. CDR3 sequence (DNA): TGTGCCAGCAGGGGGACAGGGGAAGCTAGCAATCAGCCCCAGCATTTT. This encodes CASRGTGEASNQPQHF.

This chain connects TRBV29-1 to TRBJ1-4, with a weak D call TRBD1 (5 bases). This CDR3 contains 15 residues. CDR1 SQVTM and CDR2 ANQGSEA come from the germline V gene. V lost 7 bases and J lost 2, with 17 bases in between. As DNA, the CDR3 is TGCAGCGCCGTACTGGGACGGGCTACTAATGAAAAACTGTTTTTT. This gives the protein CSAVLGRATNEKLFF.

Only a few counts were recorded for this clonotype. CDR3 coding DNA: TGTGCCAGCAGCTCCGCCCGGGACAATGAGCAGTTCTTC. It is translated as CASSSARDNEQFF. The V call is TRBV7-2, the J call TRBJ2-1; D remains unclear. Germline CDR1 SGHTA, CDR2 FQGNSA. This CDR3 is 13 amino acids long. V was clipped by 4 bases and J by 5 bases, with 9 bases between them.

This clonotype was recorded a few times. The V and J genes are TRBV19 and TRBJ2-1; D may match TRBD1 or TRBD2 (6 bases each). Trimming removed 5 bases at V and 12 bases at J, with 17 bases between. The CDR3 contains 13 residues. CDR1 is LNHDA, CDR2 SQIVND, per germline (reference sequence). In nucleotides, the CDR3 is TGTGCCAGTAGTCAACACAGGGAGGCGGGGCAGTTCTTC. It specifies CASSQHREAGQFF. The entire variable domain, with the rest obtained from reference TRBV19 and TRBJ2-1, is as follows: DGGITQSPKYLFRKEGQNVTLSCEQNLNHDAMYWYRQDPGQGLRLIYYSQIVNDFQKGDIAEGYSVSREKKESFPLTVTSAQKNPTAFYLCASSQHREAGQFFGPGTRLTVL.

This clonotype was observed at least ten times. The chain couples TRBV7-2 to TRBJ2-3, with 15 nucleotides matching TRBD2. CDR3 length equals 17 residues. Trimming took 5 bases from V and 3 from J; bases not matched to a gene: 6. Germline V gene data show CDR1 as SGHTA and CDR2 as FQGNSA. The CDR3 is CASSVGLAGGPTDTQYF. In nucleotides, the CDR3 is TGTGCCAGCAGCGTAGGACTAGCGGGAGGGCCAACAGATACGCAGTATTTT.

J is TRBJ1-2 and V is TRBV5-1; D unclear. With 1 base removed from V and 4 bases from J, the gap between germline ends came to 11 bases. CDR1 and CDR2 from the germline V gene are SGHRS and YFSETQ. The CDR3 totals 14 residues. CDR3 in DNA: TGCGCCAGCAGCTTGCTTCCGGATATCTATGGCTACACCTTC. Residues: CASSLLPDIYGYTF.

This chain joins TRBV12-3 or TRBV12-4 and TRBJ2-7, with D tentatively TRBD1 (6 bases). V was cut by 4 bases and J by 4 bases, with 11 bases left in between. The length of the CDR3 is 13 residues. Here the CDR3 reads CASSYSGDYEQYF. The CDR3 DNA reads TGTGCCAGCAGTTATTCAGGGGATTACGAGCAGTACTTC.

The gene calls are TRBV27 and TRBJ1-3; no clear D. Trimming cost V 5 bases and J 4 bases, with 18 bases left between them. CDR1 is MNHEY, CDR2 SMNVEV, per germline (reference sequence). CDR3 length: 16 residues. CDR3 sequence (DNA): TGTGCCAGCAGTCTCAAGAGCCCCCCGCGGGGAAACACCATATATTTT. This gives the protein CASSLKSPPRGNTIYF.

This clonotype was counted ten times or more. This CDR3 is missing its conserved last phenylalanine or tryptophan, likely due to a read error. The DNA is left out, because the CDR3 cannot be placed on it with certainty; the CDR3 is given as TCRdb lists it. The genes are TRBV7-8 and TRBJ2-7; the D call in the table, TRBD1, was not verified against the DNA. The CDR3 has 13 amino acids, counting both end residues. Germline V gene data show CDR1 as SGHVS and CDR2 as FQNEAQ. CDR3 amino acids: CASSLEATGTRTD.

This chain connects TRBV12-5 to TRBJ1-6; TRBD1 aligns across 8 bases. The ends lost 5 bases at V and 7 bases at J; junction bases unmatched: 19. The CDR3 runs to 19 residues. The germline gives CDR1 LGHNT, CDR2 FRNRAP. This chain's CDR3 is CASGPDGGGTGSWNSPLHF. CDR3 DNA sequence: TGTGCTAGTGGTCCGGATGGAGGGGGGACAGGATCTTGGAATTCACCCCTCCACTTT.